Given below is one T cell receptor beta chain in context. These data belong to a study of control samples from healthy donors and cancer patients. Profiling relied on immunoSEQ multiplex PCR, and the TCRdb table lists in-frame clones only, not all of them. In the table there are about 94,000 clones, around 83% of which are singletons. Sequenced input: blood. The receptor was isolated from a woman between 45 and 65 years old in good health.

The CDR3 loop reads CASSIGQGNYGYTF. The CDR3 DNA sequence: TGTGCCAGTAGTATAGGACAGGGAAACTATGGCTACACCTTC. The chain has TRBV19 and TRBJ1-2; TRBD1 matches 7 bases. The CDR3 covers 14 residues. Germline V CDR1 and CDR2: LNHDA, SQIVND (reference sequence). J was trimmed by 2 bases and V by 1 base; bases with no gene match: 1.